One sample yielded the 12 T cell receptor beta chains listed below, sequenced in a study of blood T cell repertoires in COVID-19. TCRdb keeps only in-frame clones here, not all; method: immunoSEQ multiplex PCR. The sample comprises 35,000 to 50,000 clones, roughly 63% of which are singletons, and 6.2% rests with the top ten. Sequences were obtained from peripheral blood. These receptors were collected from a man aged 80 or over with acute or convalescent COVID-19.

The rearrangement links TRBV4-2 to TRBJ2-2; tentatively, D is TRBD2 (5 bases). Trimming took 0 bases from V and 2 from J, leaving 13 bases between them. This CDR3 has 17 amino acids. The germline gives CDR1 LGHNA, CDR2 YNFKEQ. Written as DNA, the CDR3 is TGTGCCAGCAGCCAAGATCTCCCGGGGATTAACACCGGGGAGCTGTTTTTT. Its translation: CASSQDLPGINTGELFF.

The V call is TRBV19, the J call TRBJ1-6; D is ambiguous. The CDR3 covers 14 residues. V was cut by 6 bases and J by 7 bases, with 13 bases left in between. CDR1 is LNHDA, CDR2 SQIVND, per germline (reference sequence). CDR3 bases: TGTGCCAGTAGCCACAGCAGTCAGAATTCACCCCTCCACTTT. Translation gives CASSHSSQNSPLHF. The entire variable domain, with the rest obtained from reference TRBV19 and TRBJ1-6, is as follows: DGGITQSPKYLFRKEGQNVTLSCEQNLNHDAMYWYRQDPGQGLRLIYYSQIVNDFQKGDIAEGYSVSREKKESFPLTVTSAQKNPTAFYLCASSHSSQNSPLHFGNGTRLTVT.

The gene calls are TRBV18 and TRBJ1-1, with D perhaps TRBD1 (5 bases). Germline CDR1 reads KGHSH; CDR2 reads LQKENI. This CDR3 has 13 residues. V was clipped by 3 bases and J by 4 bases, with 9 bases between them. The CDR3 loop is CASSPSGGTEAFF. The CDR3 coding sequence is TGTGCCAGCTCACCGAGCGGGGGCACTGAAGCTTTCTTT. Complete variable domain (other parts from reference TRBV18 and TRBJ1-1): NAGVMQNPRHLVRRRGQEARLRCSPMKGHSHVYWYRQLPEEGLKFMVYLQKENIIDESGMPKERFSAEFPKEGPSILRIQQVVRGDSAAYFCASSPSGGTEAFFGQGTRLTVV.

The chain uses TRBV7-8 and TRBJ1-5, with D tentatively TRBD1 (5 bases). CDR1 is SGHVS, CDR2 FQNEAQ, per germline. Trimming left V 5 bases short and J 3 bases short, with 17 bases between. This CDR3 is 16 amino acids long. CDR3 in amino acids: CASSEVEGLVNQPQHF. The CDR3 DNA sequence: TGTGCCAGCAGCGAGGTCGAGGGACTCGTCAATCAGCCCCAGCATTTT.

The chain links TRBV6-5 to TRBJ2-7, with 7 bases fitting TRBD1. CDR1 is MNHEY, CDR2 SVGAGI, per germline. After removal of 2 bases from V and 5 bases from J, the junction contained 6 bases not matched to a gene. The CDR3 is made up of 14 amino acids. The CDR3 is CASSYMTGSDEQYF. As DNA, the CDR3 is TGTGCCAGCAGTTACATGACAGGGTCCGACGAGCAGTACTTC.

This rearrangement joins TRBV7-2 to TRBJ2-7; tentative D call: TRBD2 (6 bases). Germline V gene lookup returns CDR1 SGHTA and CDR2 FQGNSA. Trimming left V 0 bases short and J 1 base short, with 10 bases between. The CDR3 spans 15 residues. The CDR3 is CASSLASGFSYEQYF. The CDR3 DNA follows: TGTGCCAGCAGCTTAGCCAGCGGGTTTTCCTACGAGCAGTACTTC.

This chain connects TRBV6-5 to TRBJ1-1; D call uncertain. This CDR3 region has 14 residues. The V gene lost 8 bases and the J gene lost 4 bases, with 17 bases spanning the gap. Germline V CDR1 and CDR2: MNHEY, SVGAGI. For the CDR3, the DNA is TGTGCCAGCTTTCCCGGGTTTGGTGGCACTGAAGCTTTCTTT. Amino acids: CASFPGFGGTEAFF.

V and J are TRBV18 and TRBJ1-5; tentative D call: TRBD1 (5 bases). The CDR3 consists of 15 residues. CDR1 is KGHSH and CDR2 is LQKENI in the germline V gene. With 6 bases removed from V and 2 bases from J, the gap between germline ends came to 14 bases. This CDR3 is CASSPGGDGNQPQHF. CDR3 in DNA: TGTGCCAGCTCCCCCGGGGGAGACGGCAATCAGCCCCAGCATTTT.

The chain couples TRBV7-2 to TRBJ1-2, with D unresolved. CDR3 length: 12 residues. V was trimmed by 1 base and J by 8 bases, leaving 8 bases between them. CDR1 is SGHTA, CDR2 FQGNSA, per germline. CDR3: CASSLDARGYTF. The DNA of the CDR3 is TGTGCCAGCAGCTTAGATGCCAGGGGCTACACCTTC.

This clone appeared once. This chain uses TRBV29-1 with TRBJ1-2; possible D gene TRBD1, 6 bases. Germline loops: CDR1 SQVTM, CDR2 ANQGSEA. The length of the CDR3 is 14 residues. V lost 6 bases, J lost 2 bases, and 16 bases lay in between. The CDR3 DNA reads TGCAGCGTCGTAGCCTTGGACAGCAACTATGGCTACACCTTC. It yields the protein CSVVALDSNYGYTF.

This clone was counted a few times. The gene calls are TRBV4-3 and TRBJ2-5; 7 bases line up with TRBD2. V lost 3 bases and J lost 2; bases outside the gene matches: 6. In germline, CDR1 is LGHNA, CDR2 YSLEER. The CDR3 is 15 residues long. The CDR3, as DNA: TGCGCCAGCAGCCAGGTAGCGGGCCAACAAGAGACCCAGTACTTC. It is translated as CASSQVAGQQETQYF.

The chain uses TRBV5-1 and TRBJ2-7; TRBD1 aligns across 10 bases. The CDR3 spans 14 residues. Trimming took 4 bases from V and 4 from J; bases not matched to a gene: 5. Germline V gene data show CDR1 as SGHRS and CDR2 as YFSETQ. The DNA of the CDR3 is TGCGCCAGCAGCCACGGGACAGGGGCTTACGAGCAGTACTTC. Protein sequence: CASSHGTGAYEQYF.